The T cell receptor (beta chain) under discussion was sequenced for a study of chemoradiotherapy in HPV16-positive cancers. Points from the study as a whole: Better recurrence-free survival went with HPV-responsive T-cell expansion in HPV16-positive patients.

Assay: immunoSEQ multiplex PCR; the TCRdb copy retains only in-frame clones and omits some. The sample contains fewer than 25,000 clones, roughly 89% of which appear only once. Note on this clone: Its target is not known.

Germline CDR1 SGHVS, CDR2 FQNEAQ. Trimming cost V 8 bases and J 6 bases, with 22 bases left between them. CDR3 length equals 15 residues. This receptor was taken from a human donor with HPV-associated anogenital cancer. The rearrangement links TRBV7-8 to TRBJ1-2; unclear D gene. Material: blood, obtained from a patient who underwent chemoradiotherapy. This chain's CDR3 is CASLPKYGGFDGYTF. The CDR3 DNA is TGTGCCAGCCTACCAAAATATGGAGGGTTTGATGGCTACACCTTC.